This T cell receptor beta chain stems from a study of neurological immune-mediated disorders. This clonotype turned up a few times. This may arise from a read error, as a much more abundant clone is one base away. MiXCR, run by TCRdb on the 5' RACE reads, gives a single entry per CDR3 protein. The sample holds around 83,000 distinct CDR3 sequences, 14% seen once. Trimming took off 8 bases at V and 0 bases at J, with 17 bases between the two ends. The CDR3 loop spans 16 amino acids. The sequencing sample was made of PBMCs. The TCR comes from a woman aged 45-65 years in good health. This chain joins TRBV12-3 or TRBV12-4 and TRBJ2-1, with a tentative D call TRBD2 (7 bases). The CDR3 protein is CASRSTGGSSYNEQFF. The CDR3 DNA follows: TGTGCCAGCCGGTCGACGGGGGGCTCCTCCTACAATGAGCAGTTCTTC.